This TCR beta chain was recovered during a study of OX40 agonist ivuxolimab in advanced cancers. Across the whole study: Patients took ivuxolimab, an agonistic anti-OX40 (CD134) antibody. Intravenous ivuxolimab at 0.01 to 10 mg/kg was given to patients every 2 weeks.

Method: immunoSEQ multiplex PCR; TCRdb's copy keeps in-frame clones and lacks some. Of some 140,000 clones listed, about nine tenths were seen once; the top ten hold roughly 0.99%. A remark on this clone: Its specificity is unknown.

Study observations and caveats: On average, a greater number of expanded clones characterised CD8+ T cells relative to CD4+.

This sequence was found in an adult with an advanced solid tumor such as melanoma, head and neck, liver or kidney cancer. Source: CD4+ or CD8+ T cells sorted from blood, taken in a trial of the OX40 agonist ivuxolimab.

The DNA for the CDR3 is TGTGCCAGCTGTTCAGGGGGCGATCTTTCTGGGGCCAACGTCCTGACTTTC. It codes for CASCSGGDLSGANVLTF. V is TRBV28 and J is TRBJ2-6; the match to TRBD1 covers 8 bases. Trimming removed 8 bases from V and 1 base from J; junction bases left unmatched: 10. Germline assignment: CDR1 MDHEN and CDR2 SYDVKM. The CDR3 extends over 17 amino acids.